This TCR beta chain was captured by sequencing in a study of CXCR3-negative and CXCR3-positive naive CD8 T cells. All TRB cDNA libraries came from 5' RACE performed with UMI labels. TCRdb reprocessed the 5' RACE reads and keeps a single row for each CDR3 protein, giving no DNA. The sample totals some 130,000 distinct CDR3 sequences; its top ten clones hold approximately 0.29%. The germline CDR1 and CDR2 sequences are DFQATT and SNEGSKA (reference sequence). The CDR3 loop spans 15 amino acids. This receptor was taken from a human donor in good health. Some clones in this sample may be carry-over from other donors' samples. The sequencing input was naive CXCR3- CD8+ T cells from blood. The subset here: CD45RO-CCR7+CD27+CD95- naive CD8+ T cells lacking CXCR3 (TNR3-). The chain carries TRBV20-1 and TRBJ1-5; the D call of TRBD1 rests on TCRdb alone, since no DNA is present to check it. CDR3 amino acids: CSARDWTAGNQPQHF.